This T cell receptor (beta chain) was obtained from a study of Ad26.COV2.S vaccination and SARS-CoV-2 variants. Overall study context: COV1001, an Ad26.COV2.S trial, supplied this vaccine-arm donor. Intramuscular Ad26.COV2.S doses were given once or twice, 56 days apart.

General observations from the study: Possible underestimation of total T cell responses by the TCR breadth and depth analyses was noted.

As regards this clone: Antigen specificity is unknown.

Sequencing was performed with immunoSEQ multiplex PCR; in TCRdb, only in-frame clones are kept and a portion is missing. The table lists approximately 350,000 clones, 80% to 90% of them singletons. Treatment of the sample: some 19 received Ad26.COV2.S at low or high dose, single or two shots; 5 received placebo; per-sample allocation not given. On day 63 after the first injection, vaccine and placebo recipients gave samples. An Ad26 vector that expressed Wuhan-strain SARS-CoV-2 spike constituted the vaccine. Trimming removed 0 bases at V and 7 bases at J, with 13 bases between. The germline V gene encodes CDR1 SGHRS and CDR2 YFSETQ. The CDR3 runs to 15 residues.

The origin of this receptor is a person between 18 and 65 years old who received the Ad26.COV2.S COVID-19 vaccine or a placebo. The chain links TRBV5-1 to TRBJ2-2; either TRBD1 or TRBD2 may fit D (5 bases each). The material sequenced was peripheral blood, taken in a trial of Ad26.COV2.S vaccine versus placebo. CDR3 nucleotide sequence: TGCGCCAGCAGCTTGGTGGTCAGGGAGAACGGGGAGCTGTTTTTT. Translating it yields CASSLVVRENGELFF.